A selection of T cell receptor beta chains follows, all from one sample in a study of T cells in Graves' hyperthyroidism and ophthalmopathy. TCRdb re-analysed the multiplex PCR reads in MiXCR, keeping a single row per CDR3 protein. The repertoire has 300,000 to 400,000 distinct CDR3 sequences, about 18% of them found once; the top ten carry less than 45%. The sample taken for sequencing was blood. The receptors derive from a man aged 18 to 30 with Graves' ophthalmopathy. The CDR3 runs from the conserved cysteine through the conserved F or W. Each record gives: clone size, J gene, D gene, V gene, CDR3 protein, CDR3 DNA. The D gene is left open where the match is weak. Size values are once, few and many counts, or a class for expanded clones, and some rows have none.

many | TRBJ2-7 | . | TRBV4-2 | CASSPRDNSYEQYF | TGTGCCAGCAGCCCCCGGGACAACTCCTACGAGCAGTACTTC
. | TRBJ1-2 | . | TRBV7-8 | CASSSRTEEYGYTF | TGTGCCAGCAGCTCAAGGACAGAAGAATATGGCTACACCTTC
few | TRBJ2-5 | . | TRBV3-1 | CASSGARGVETQYF | TGTGCCAGCAGCGGAGCGAGAGGGGTCGAGACCCAGTACTTC
many | TRBJ1-5 | TRBD1 | TRBV27 | CASSLGQWDQPQHF | TGTGCCAGCAGTTTGGGACAGTGGGATCAGCCCCAGCATTTT
. | TRBJ2-1 | . | TRBV29-1 | CSAYDSYSYDEQFF | TGCAGCGCTTACGACAGTTACTCCTACGATGAGCAGTTCTTC
many | TRBJ1-5 | TRBD1 | TRBV11-3 | CASNQGAGGNQPQHF | TGTGCCAGCAACCAGGGGGCAGGCGGCAATCAGCCCCAGCATTTT
once | TRBJ2-7 | . | TRBV7-6 | CASSSGGAGQGEDEQYF | TGTGCCAGCAGCTCCGGGGGGGCTGGACAGGGAGAAGACGAGCAGTACTTC
many | TRBJ1-5 | . | TRBV5-1 | CASSLMQGSQPQHF | TGCGCCAGCAGCTTGATGCAGGGAAGCCAGCCCCAGCATTTT
many | TRBJ1-5 | . | TRBV27 | CASSDYGDQPQHF | TGTGCCAGCAGCGATTACGGGGATCAGCCCCAGCATTTT
many | TRBJ1-2 | TRBD1 | TRBV20-1 | CSASGQGNYGYTF | TGCAGTGCTAGTGGACAGGGGAACTATGGCTACACCTTC
many | TRBJ1-2 | TRBD1 | TRBV3-1 | CASGDWDREDADGYTF | TGTGCCAGCGGGGATTGGGACAGGGAAGATGCTGATGGCTACACCTTC
. | TRBJ2-7 | TRBD1 | TRBV7-9 | CASSLARTGLHEQYF | TGTGCCAGCAGCTTAGCGCGGACAGGGTTGCACGAGCAGTACTTC
. | TRBJ2-1 | TRBD2 | TRBV9 | CASSKTSGGPVDEQFF | TGTGCCAGCAGCAAGACTAGCGGGGGGCCGGTAGATGAGCAGTTCTTC
many | TRBJ2-7 | TRBD1 | TRBV20-1 | CSARAGTGTYEQYF | TGCAGTGCTAGGGCCGGGACAGGGACCTACGAGCAGTACTTC
many | TRBJ1-2 | . | TRBV28 | CASSPAGRRSGYTF | TGTGCCAGCAGCCCTGCGGGGCGCAGGAGCGGCTACACCTTC
few | TRBJ1-1 | . | TRBV10-2 | CASSEGDEAFF | TGCGCCAGCAGTGAGGGGGACGAAGCTTTCTTT
many | TRBJ2-7 | TRBD2 | TRBV20-1 | CSASGGADEQYF | TGCAGTGCTAGCGGGGGGGCCGACGAGCAGTACTTC
many | TRBJ1-1 | TRBD1 | TRBV9 | CASSDSGTGNGAFF | TGTGCCAGCAGCGATTCGGGGACAGGGAACGGAGCTTTCTTT
many | TRBJ2-5 | . | TRBV4-1 | CASSRTWGVQETQYF | TGCGCCAGCAGCCGCACCTGGGGGGTCCAAGAGACCCAGTACTTC
. | TRBJ2-5 | . | TRBV6-1 | CASNPGHWETQYF | TGTGCCAGCAACCCCGGCCACTGGGAGACCCAGTACTTC
. | TRBJ2-1 | . | TRBV24-1 | CATSDLPGPPYNEQFF | TGTGCCACCAGTGATTTGCCCGGGCCCCCTTACAATGAGCAGTTCTTC
many | TRBJ2-1 | TRBD2 | TRBV3-1 | CASSRSGGLNEQFF | TGTGCCAGCAGCCGTAGCGGGGGGCTCAATGAGCAGTTCTTC
. | TRBJ2-1 | TRBD2 | TRBV7-9 | CASSGGGRNNEQFF | TGTGCCAGCAGCGGCGGGGGGAGGAACAATGAGCAGTTCTTC
. | TRBJ1-6 | TRBD1 | TRBV10-2 | CASSGFPPGTGSSPLHF | TGCGCCAGCAGTGGCTTCCCTCCCGGGACAGGGAGTTCACCCCTCCACTTT
. | TRBJ2-7 | . | TRBV12-3/TRBV12-4 | CASSWGPRYEQYF | TGTGCCAGCAGTTGGGGACCACGCTACGAGCAGTACTTC
. | TRBJ1-6 | TRBD1 | TRBV9 | CASSEGASYNSPLHF | TGTGCCAGCAGCGAGGGGGCCTCCTATAATTCACCCCTCCACTTT
few | TRBJ1-2 | . | TRBV7-9 | CASSLDLWPSGPYGYTF | TGTGCCAGCAGCTTAGATCTCTGGCCGTCAGGGCCCTATGGCTACACCTTC
. | TRBJ1-1 | TRBD1 | TRBV7-9 | CASRRTGIETEAFF | TGTGCCAGCAGGAGGACAGGGATTGAGACTGAAGCTTTCTTT
many | TRBJ2-1 | . | TRBV19 | CASSILRGADNEQFF | TGTGCCAGTAGTATTCTTCGGGGGGCCGACAATGAGCAGTTCTTC
many | TRBJ2-3 | . | TRBV12-3/TRBV12-4 | CASSLTDTQYF | TGTGCCAGCAGCCTCACAGATACGCAGTATTTT
many | TRBJ2-7 | . | TRBV3-1 | CASSQSETYEQYF | TGTGCCAGCAGCCAAAGTGAAACCTACGAGCAGTACTTC
many | TRBJ1-2 | TRBD1 | TRBV3-1 | CASGQGYGYTF | TGTGCCAGCGGACAGGGCTATGGCTACACCTTC
. | TRBJ2-5 | TRBD2 | TRBV7-3 | CASSETGTSGGVETQYF | TGTGCCAGCAGCGAAACCGGGACTAGCGGGGGCGTGGAGACCCAGTACTTC